The rows below give T cell receptor beta chains drawn from one sample of a study of beta chain features in type 1 diabetes. Profiling relied on immunoSEQ multiplex PCR, and the TCRdb table lists in-frame clones only, not all of them. This sample yields 250,000 to 350,000 clones, of which roughly 13% are seen a single time; around 0.016% belongs to the top ten. The sample was naive CD4+ T cells from blood. These receptors all come from a young man with type 1 diabetes. Each CDR3 is given with its conserved first and last residue. The order of the fields is V gene, clone size, D gene, J gene, CDR3 protein, CDR3 DNA. The D gene is left open where the match is weak. Size values are once, few and many counts, or a class for expanded clones, and some rows have none.

V: TRBV6-6
size: .
D: TRBD1
J: TRBJ2-7
CDR3: CASSSGDRGSYEQYF
DNA: TGTGCCAGCAGTTCCGGGGACAGGGGATCCTACGAGCAGTACTTC

V: TRBV30
size: few
D: TRBD1
J: TRBJ1-4
CDR3: CAWRWDREKLFF
DNA: TGTGCCTGGAGATGGGACAGAGAAAAACTGTTTTTT

V: TRBV6-5
size: .
D: TRBD1
J: TRBJ1-1
CDR3: CASSATGLNTEAFF
DNA: TGTGCCAGCAGTGCGACAGGGCTGAACACTGAAGCTTTCTTT

V: TRBV27
size: few
D: .
J: TRBJ1-1
CDR3: CASSLRGYTEAFF
DNA: TGTGCCAGCAGTTTACGGGGTTACACTGAAGCTTTCTTT

V: TRBV30
size: .
D: TRBD2
J: TRBJ2-2
CDR3: CAWSSSRLAGGFHTGELFF
DNA: TGTGCCTGGAGTTCTTCGAGGCTAGCGGGAGGGTTCCACACCGGGGAGCTGTTTTTT

V: TRBV28
size: .
D: .
J: TRBJ2-1
CDR3: CASRKQGRWWNEQFF
DNA: TGTGCCAGCAGGAAACAGGGACGGTGGTGGAATGAGCAGTTCTTC

V: TRBV18
size: few
D: .
J: TRBJ2-1
CDR3: CASSPIGSGYEQFF
DNA: TGTGCCAGCTCACCAATAGGGAGTGGGTATGAGCAGTTCTTC

V: TRBV4-1
size: .
D: .
J: TRBJ1-5
CDR3: CASSQDYTISNQPQHF
DNA: TGCGCCAGCAGCCAAGATTACACGATTAGCAATCAGCCCCAGCATTTT

V: TRBV4-2
size: .
D: .
J: TRBJ2-4
CDR3: CASSQVEDRRNIQYF
DNA: TGTGCCAGCAGCCAAGTAGAGGACAGAAGAAACATTCAGTACTTC

V: TRBV19
size: few
D: .
J: TRBJ2-1
CDR3: CASSIRSGLSSYNEQFF
DNA: TGTGCCAGTAGTATCCGATCCGGACTGAGCTCCTACAATGAGCAGTTCTTC

V: TRBV10-3
size: .
D: TRBD2
J: TRBJ2-2
CDR3: CATENQAGGPGELFF
DNA: TGTGCCACCGAAAACCAAGCGGGAGGGCCCGGGGAGCTGTTTTTT

V: TRBV30
size: few
D: TRBD2
J: TRBJ2-1
CDR3: CAWSDLAGGRFF
DNA: TGTGCCTGGTCCGACTTAGCGGGAGGAAGGTTCTTC

V: TRBV7-6
size: few
D: TRBD2
J: TRBJ2-5
CDR3: CASSSKREGTQYF
DNA: TGTGCCAGCAGCTCAAAGAGGGAGGGGACCCAGTACTTC

V: TRBV29-1
size: few
D: .
J: TRBJ1-4
CDR3: CSSRSQEGEKLFF
DNA: TGCAGCTCCCGGAGCCAGGAGGGTGAAAAACTGTTTTTT

V: TRBV2
size: .
D: .
J: TRBJ1-1
CDR3: CASSDNGRTEAFF
DNA: TGTGCCAGCAGTGATAACGGGAGGACTGAAGCTTTCTTT

V: TRBV7-9
size: .
D: TRBD1
J: TRBJ2-5
CDR3: CASSGTVLQETQYF
DNA: TGTGCCAGCAGCGGGACAGTACTACAAGAGACCCAGTACTTC

V: TRBV19
size: few
D: .
J: TRBJ1-5
CDR3: CASRGREDSNQPQHF
DNA: TGTGCCAGTAGAGGCAGGGAGGATAGCAATCAGCCCCAGCATTTT

V: TRBV20-1
size: few
D: .
J: TRBJ1-2
CDR3: CSAGSGTLGTF
DNA: TGCAGTGCTGGTTCGGGGACACTGGGAACCTTC

V: TRBV6-5
size: few
D: .
J: TRBJ1-2
CDR3: CASSYSLSYYGYTF
DNA: TGTGCCAGCAGTTACTCCTTGAGTTACTATGGCTACACCTTC

V: TRBV5-5
size: few
D: .
J: TRBJ2-7
CDR3: CASSLVSGSSYEQYF
DNA: TGTGCCAGCAGCTTGGTTAGCGGAAGCTCCTACGAGCAGTACTTC

V: TRBV2
size: .
D: .
J: TRBJ1-2
CDR3: CASSVVSQHYGYTF
DNA: TGTGCCAGCAGTGTAGTGTCACAGCACTATGGCTACACCTTC

V: TRBV29-1
size: few
D: .
J: TRBJ2-7
CDR3: CSVESPGYEQYF
DNA: TGCAGCGTTGAATCTCCAGGGTACGAGCAGTACTTC

V: TRBV19
size: .
D: TRBD1
J: TRBJ1-5
CDR3: CASSIRQGGRGTAYQPQHF
DNA: TGTGCCAGTAGTATTCGTCAGGGTGGCAGGGGGACAGCTTATCAGCCCCAGCATTTT

V: TRBV9
size: .
D: TRBD1
J: TRBJ1-2
CDR3: CASSAEQGRLGYTF
DNA: TGTGCCAGCAGCGCCGAACAGGGGCGCTTGGGCTACACCTTC

V: TRBV7-3
size: .
D: .
J: TRBJ2-5
CDR3: CASSLGWERGETQYF
DNA: TGTGCCAGCAGCTTAGGATGGGAGCGCGGTGAGACCCAGTACTTC

V: TRBV5-4
size: few
D: TRBD1
J: TRBJ1-1
CDR3: CASSYGRQGYTEAFF
DNA: TGTGCCAGCAGCTATGGAAGACAGGGTTACACTGAAGCTTTCTTT

V: TRBV7-2
size: .
D: TRBD2
J: TRBJ2-1
CDR3: CASSLVAGGGQEQFF
DNA: TGTGCCAGCAGCTTAGTGGCGGGAGGGGGCCAAGAGCAGTTCTTC

V: TRBV11-3
size: few
D: .
J: TRBJ1-1
CDR3: CASSPSERNTEAFF
DNA: TGTGCCAGCAGCCCTTCAGAGCGGAACACTGAAGCTTTCTTT

V: TRBV7-2
size: few
D: .
J: TRBJ2-3
CDR3: CASSWGGGRSTDTQYF
DNA: TGTGCCAGCAGCTGGGGAGGAGGTAGGAGCACAGATACGCAGTATTTT

V: TRBV14
size: few
D: .
J: TRBJ1-1
CDR3: CASSQVARSTEAFF
DNA: TGTGCCAGCAGCCAAGTCGCGAGGAGCACTGAAGCTTTCTTT

V: TRBV28
size: few
D: .
J: TRBJ2-3
CDR3: CASSWGLTDTQYF
DNA: TGTGCCAGCAGTTGGGGGCTGACAGATACGCAGTATTTT

V: TRBV9
size: .
D: TRBD2
J: TRBJ2-3
CDR3: CASSPGTSGFTDTQYF
DNA: TGTGCCAGCAGCCCGGGGACTAGCGGTTTCACAGATACGCAGTATTTT

V: TRBV19
size: few
D: .
J: TRBJ2-3
CDR3: CASTLRQSPSTDTQYF
DNA: TGTGCCAGTACCCTTCGACAGAGTCCTAGCACAGATACGCAGTATTTT

V: TRBV2
size: .
D: TRBD2
J: TRBJ2-3
CDR3: CASNPGGRGPDTQYF
DNA: TGTGCCAGCAACCCGGGCGGGAGAGGGCCAGATACGCAGTATTTT

V: TRBV6-1
size: .
D: TRBD2
J: TRBJ2-1
CDR3: CASSEAFGLAVYNEQFF
DNA: TGTGCCAGCAGTGAAGCCTTTGGACTAGCGGTCTACAATGAGCAGTTCTTC

V: TRBV5-1
size: .
D: TRBD1
J: TRBJ1-5
CDR3: CASLTGTEIYSNQPQHF
DNA: TGCGCCAGCCTTACCGGGACAGAGATCTATAGCAATCAGCCCCAGCATTTT

V: TRBV15
size: .
D: .
J: TRBJ2-2
CDR3: CATSRQGSIGELFF
DNA: TGTGCCACCAGCAGACAGGGTTCTATCGGGGAGCTGTTTTTT

V: TRBV5-1
size: few
D: .
J: TRBJ2-5
CDR3: CASSSATGEEETQYF
DNA: TGCGCCAGCAGCTCCGCTACGGGAGAGGAGGAGACCCAGTACTTC

V: TRBV5-1
size: few
D: TRBD2
J: TRBJ2-1
CDR3: CASSLAGESYNEQFF
DNA: TGCGCCAGCAGCTTAGCGGGAGAATCCTACAATGAGCAGTTCTTC

V: TRBV9
size: .
D: .
J: TRBJ2-7
CDR3: CASSVSEADYEQYF
DNA: TGTGCCAGCAGCGTATCAGAGGCCGACTACGAGCAGTACTTC

V: TRBV11-2
size: few
D: .
J: TRBJ2-7
CDR3: CASSLRPNRIESYEQYF
DNA: TGTGCCAGCAGCTTAAGACCGAACAGGATTGAATCCTACGAGCAGTACTTC

V: TRBV10-3
size: .
D: .
J: TRBJ2-6
CDR3: CAIGQQGSGANVLTF
DNA: TGTGCCATCGGCCAACAGGGCTCTGGGGCCAACGTCCTGACTTTC

V: TRBV28
size: few
D: TRBD1
J: TRBJ2-7
CDR3: CASSLGRQGSDEQYF
DNA: TGTGCCAGCAGTTTAGGAAGACAGGGGTCCGACGAGCAGTACTTC

V: TRBV25-1
size: few
D: .
J: TRBJ2-1
CDR3: CATQAGPYNEQFF
DNA: TGTGCCACCCAAGCAGGTCCCTACAATGAGCAGTTCTTC

V: TRBV7-9
size: few
D: .
J: TRBJ2-1
CDR3: CASSFLGLYNEQFF
DNA: TGTGCCAGCAGCTTCCTGGGACTCTACAATGAGCAGTTCTTC

V: TRBV7-2
size: few
D: .
J: TRBJ1-5
CDR3: CASSLRGRASNQPQHF
DNA: TGTGCCAGCAGCCTTCGGGGTCGGGCTAGCAATCAGCCCCAGCATTTT

V: TRBV7-9
size: .
D: .
J: TRBJ2-7
CDR3: CASSSYRVIPGEQYF
DNA: TGTGCCAGCAGCTCCTACAGGGTTATTCCTGGTGAGCAGTACTTC

V: TRBV2
size: .
D: TRBD2
J: TRBJ2-1
CDR3: CASSEQGLANNEQFF
DNA: TGTGCCAGCAGTGAACAGGGACTAGCGAACAATGAGCAGTTCTTC

V: TRBV6-5
size: few
D: TRBD1
J: TRBJ2-3
CDR3: CASSYSGTGGGYF
DNA: TGTGCCAGCAGTTACTCCGGGACAGGGGGCGGGTATTTT

V: TRBV4-3
size: few
D: TRBD2
J: TRBJ2-1
CDR3: CASSPKPRTSAVNEQFF
DNA: TGCGCCAGCAGCCCTAAACCCAGGACTAGCGCTGTCAATGAGCAGTTCTTC

V: TRBV5-4
size: few
D: TRBD1
J: TRBJ1-2
CDR3: CASSLDGRGAANYGYTF
DNA: TGTGCCAGCAGCTTGGATGGCAGGGGGGCAGCTAACTATGGCTACACCTTC

V: TRBV19
size: few
D: TRBD1
J: TRBJ2-5
CDR3: CASSVNLPTRDRSVETQYF
DNA: TGTGCCAGTAGTGTCAATCTCCCAACACGGGACAGGTCGGTGGAGACCCAGTACTTC

V: TRBV27
size: few
D: .
J: TRBJ2-7
CDR3: CASSLGHYYEQYF
DNA: TGTGCCAGCAGTCTCGGACATTACTACGAGCAGTACTTC

V: TRBV7-9
size: .
D: TRBD2
J: TRBJ2-1
CDR3: CASSSSGRAWGDEQFF
DNA: TGTGCCAGCAGCTCAAGCGGGAGGGCCTGGGGGGATGAGCAGTTCTTC

V: TRBV30
size: .
D: TRBD2
J: TRBJ2-2
CDR3: CAWSVGTSAGELFF
DNA: TGTGCCTGGAGTGTAGGGACTAGCGCCGGGGAGCTGTTTTTT

V: TRBV6-5
size: .
D: .
J: TRBJ2-3
CDR3: CASSYDRGTDTQYF
DNA: TGTGCCAGCAGTTATGACCGGGGAACCGATACGCAGTATTTT

V: TRBV6-1
size: .
D: TRBD2
J: TRBJ2-2
CDR3: CASSAGTSGSGELFF
DNA: TGTGCCAGCAGTGCGGGGACTAGCGGATCCGGGGAGCTGTTTTTT

V: TRBV7-2
size: .
D: .
J: TRBJ2-5
CDR3: CASGRGGTQETQYF
DNA: TGTGCCAGCGGGAGGGGGGGCACCCAAGAGACCCAGTACTTC